A single T cell receptor beta chain is shown here with its context. The antigen remains undetermined. The entry originates in a study of identical twins. TCRdb reprocessed the 5' RACE reads with MiXCR, giving one entry per CDR3 protein. The top ten clones hold around 13% of a sample with some 760,000 distinct CDR3 sequences, about 20% of them seen once. The study's findings and limits: Whereas memory repertoires showed no such difference, abundant cord blood beta clonotypes carried fewer insertions.

V was cut by 3 bases and J by 5 bases, with 17 bases left in between. There are 16 residues in the CDR3. The germline V gene encodes CDR1 LNHNV and CDR2 YYDKDF (reference sequence). Another study also made use of these data, one on T cells expressing NK-cell markers. That report notes: Sorted T-cell subsets CD3+CD56+NKG2C+, CD3+CD56+NKG2C- and CD3+CD56-NKG2C+ were TCR beta-sequenced.

The rearrangement links TRBV15 to TRBJ1-5; no definite D call. Input material: PBMCs. The TCR sequence derives from a woman aged 18-35 years in good health. The CDR3 DNA reads TGTGCCACCAGCAGGGGTACCGGGTTTTTTCATCAGCCCCAGCATTTT. This sequence encodes CATSRGTGFFHQPQHF.